This T cell receptor beta chain was recorded in a study of blood T cell repertoires in COVID-19. For the study at large: Collection of acute and convalescent COVID-19 samples took place in the United States, Italy and Spain. Sources were T cells, B-cell-depleted T cells, or PBMCs; the material itself was cDNA or gDNA.

The CDR3 consists of 16 residues. V was clipped by 2 bases and J by 7 bases; unmatched bases: 12. From germline, CDR1 is SGHTA and CDR2 FQGTGA. How the authors handled the data: Amplifying reference gene primers gave estimates of nucleated cell counts. TCRdb's copy holds only in-frame clones and misses some; the assay was immunoSEQ multiplex PCR. V and J calls plus clone size are reproduced from that table; the DNA served to infer D and trimming. Here the sample spans approximately 220,000 clones, about four fifths being singletons. The clonotype was recovered from a middle-aged woman with active or convalescent COVID-19. The sample consisted of peripheral blood. V gene TRBV7-3 combines with J gene TRBJ2-5; 8 bases are a match to TRBD1. Here the CDR3 DNA reads TGTGCCAGCAGCTTATTAGGACAGGGCCGGACCTCGACCCAGTACTTC. Its translation is CASSLLGQGRTSTQYF.